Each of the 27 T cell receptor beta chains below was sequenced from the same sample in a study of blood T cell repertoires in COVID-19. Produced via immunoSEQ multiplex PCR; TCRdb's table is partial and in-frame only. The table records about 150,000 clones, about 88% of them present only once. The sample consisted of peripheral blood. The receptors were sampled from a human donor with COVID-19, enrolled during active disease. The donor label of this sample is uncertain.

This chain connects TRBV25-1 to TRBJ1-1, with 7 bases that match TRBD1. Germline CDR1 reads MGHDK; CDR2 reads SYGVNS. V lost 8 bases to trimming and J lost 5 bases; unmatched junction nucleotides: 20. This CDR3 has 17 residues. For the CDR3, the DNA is TGTGCCAGCGGGGGAAAGAGACAGGGATCTGAGCGGACTGAAGCTTTCTTT. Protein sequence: CASGGKRQGSERTEAFF. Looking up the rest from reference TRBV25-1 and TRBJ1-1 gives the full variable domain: EADIYQTPRYLVIGTGKKITLECSQTMGHDKMYWYQQDPGMELHLIHYSYGVNSTEKGDLSSESTVSRIRTEHFPLTLESARPSHTSQYLCASGGKRQGSERTEAFFGQGTRLTVV.

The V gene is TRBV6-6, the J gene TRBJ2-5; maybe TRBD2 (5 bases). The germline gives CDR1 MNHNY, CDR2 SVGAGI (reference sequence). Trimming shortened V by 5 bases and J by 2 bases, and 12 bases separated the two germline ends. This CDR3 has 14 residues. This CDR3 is CASSGIGGQETQYF. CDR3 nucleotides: TGTGCCAGCAGTGGAATCGGCGGGCAAGAGACCCAGTACTTC.

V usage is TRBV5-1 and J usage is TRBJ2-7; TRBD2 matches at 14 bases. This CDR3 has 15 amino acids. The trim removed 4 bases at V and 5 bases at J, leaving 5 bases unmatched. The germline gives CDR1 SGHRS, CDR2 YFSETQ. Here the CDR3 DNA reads TGCGCCAGCAGCCAAGGGACTAGCGGGGGAGACGAGCAGTACTTC. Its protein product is CASSQGTSGGDEQYF.

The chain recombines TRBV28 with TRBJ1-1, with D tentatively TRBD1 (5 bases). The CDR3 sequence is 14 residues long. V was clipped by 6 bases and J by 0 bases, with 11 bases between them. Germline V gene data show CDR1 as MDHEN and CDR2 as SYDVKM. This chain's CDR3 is CASSGGGLNTEAFF. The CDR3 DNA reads TGTGCCAGCAGCGGGGGGGGACTGAACACTGAAGCTTTCTTT.

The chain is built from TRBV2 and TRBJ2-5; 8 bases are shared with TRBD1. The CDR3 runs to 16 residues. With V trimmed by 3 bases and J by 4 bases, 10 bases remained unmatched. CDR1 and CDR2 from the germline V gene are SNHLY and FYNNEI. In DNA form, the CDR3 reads TGTGCCAGCAGTGAGGGGCAGGGGGCCGATCGAGAGACCCAGTACTTC. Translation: CASSEGQGADRETQYF.

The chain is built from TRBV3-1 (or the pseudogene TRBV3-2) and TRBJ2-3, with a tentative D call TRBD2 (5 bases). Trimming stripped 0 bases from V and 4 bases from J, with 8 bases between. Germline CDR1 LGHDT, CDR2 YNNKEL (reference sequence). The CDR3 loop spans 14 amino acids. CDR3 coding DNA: TGTGCCAGCAGCCAAGAACCTAGCTCAGATACGCAGTATTTT. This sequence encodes CASSQEPSSDTQYF.

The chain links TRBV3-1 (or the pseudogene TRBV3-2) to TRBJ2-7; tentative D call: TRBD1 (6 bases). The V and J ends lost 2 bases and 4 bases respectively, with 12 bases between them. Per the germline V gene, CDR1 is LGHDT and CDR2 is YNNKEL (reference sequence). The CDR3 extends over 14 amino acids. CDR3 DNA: TGTGCCAGCAGCCAAACCTTGGACAGATACGAGCAGTACTTC. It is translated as CASSQTLDRYEQYF.

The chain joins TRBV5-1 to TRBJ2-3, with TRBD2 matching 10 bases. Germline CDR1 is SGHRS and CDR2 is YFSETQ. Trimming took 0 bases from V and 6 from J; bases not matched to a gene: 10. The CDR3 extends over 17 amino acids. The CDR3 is CASSLAVLAGAEDTQYF. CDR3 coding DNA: TGCGCCAGCAGCTTGGCGGTCCTAGCGGGAGCAGAGGATACGCAGTATTTT. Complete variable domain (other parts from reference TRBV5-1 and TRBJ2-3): KAGVTQTPRYLIKTRGQQVTLSCSPISGHRSVSWYQQTPGQGLQFLFEYFSETQRNKGNFPGRFSGRQFSNSRSEMNVSTLELGDSALYLCASSLAVLAGAEDTQYFGPGTRLTVL.

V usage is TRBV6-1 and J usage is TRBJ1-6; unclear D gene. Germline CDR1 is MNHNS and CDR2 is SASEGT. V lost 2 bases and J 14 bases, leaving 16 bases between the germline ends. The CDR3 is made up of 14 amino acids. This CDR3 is CASSEQNMGSALHF. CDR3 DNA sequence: TGTGCCAGCAGTGAACAGAATATGGGCTCAGCCCTCCACTTT.

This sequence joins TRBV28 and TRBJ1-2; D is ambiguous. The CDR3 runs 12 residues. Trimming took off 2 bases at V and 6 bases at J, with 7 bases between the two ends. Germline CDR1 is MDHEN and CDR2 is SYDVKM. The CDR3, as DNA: TGTGCCAGCAGTTTAACCGGGAATGGCTACACCTTC. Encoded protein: CASSLTGNGYTF.

DNA of the CDR3: TGTGCCAGCAGGAGAGGACAGATTAACTATGGCTACACCTTC. As protein: CASRRGQINYGYTF. The V call is TRBV6-5, the J call TRBJ1-2; D may be TRBD1 (6 bases). V lost 6 bases to trimming and J lost 1 base, with 12 bases between them. The CDR3 is 14 amino acids. Germline-derived CDR1 and CDR2 are MNHEY and SVGAGI.

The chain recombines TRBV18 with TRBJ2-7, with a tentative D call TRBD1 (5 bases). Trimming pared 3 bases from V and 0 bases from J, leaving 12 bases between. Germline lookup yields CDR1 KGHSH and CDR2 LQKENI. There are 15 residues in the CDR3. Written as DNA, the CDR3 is TGTGCCAGCTCACCCAGGGCGATCAGCTCCTACGAGCAGTACTTC. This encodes CASSPRAISSYEQYF.

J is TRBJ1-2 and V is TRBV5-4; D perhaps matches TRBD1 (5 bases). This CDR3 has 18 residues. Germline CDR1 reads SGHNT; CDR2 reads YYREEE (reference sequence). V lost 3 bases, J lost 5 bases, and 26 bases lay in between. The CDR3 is CASSWNQGSVLIEYGYTF. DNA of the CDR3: TGTGCCAGCAGCTGGAACCAGGGTTCCGTACTAATTGAGTATGGCTACACCTTC.

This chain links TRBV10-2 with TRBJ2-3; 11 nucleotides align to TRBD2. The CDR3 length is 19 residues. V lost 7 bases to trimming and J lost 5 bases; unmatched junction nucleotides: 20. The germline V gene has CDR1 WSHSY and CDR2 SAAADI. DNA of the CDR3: TGCGCCAGCACTAAGACTGCTAGCGGGGGGACCCTTAGCGGAGATACGCAGTATTTT. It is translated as CASTKTASGGTLSGDTQYF.

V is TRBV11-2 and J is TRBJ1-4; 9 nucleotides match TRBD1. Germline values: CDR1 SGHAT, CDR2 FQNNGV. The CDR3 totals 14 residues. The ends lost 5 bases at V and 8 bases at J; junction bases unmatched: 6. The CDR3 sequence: CASSRGQGNEKLFF. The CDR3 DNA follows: TGTGCCAGCAGCCGGGGACAGGGAAACGAAAAACTGTTTTTT.

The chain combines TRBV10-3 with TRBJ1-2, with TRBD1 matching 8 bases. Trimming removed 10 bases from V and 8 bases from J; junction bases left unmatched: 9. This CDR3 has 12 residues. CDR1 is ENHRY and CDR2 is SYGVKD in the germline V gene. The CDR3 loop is CATRQGRNGYTF. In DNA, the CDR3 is TGTGCCACCCGACAGGGGAGAAACGGCTACACCTTC.

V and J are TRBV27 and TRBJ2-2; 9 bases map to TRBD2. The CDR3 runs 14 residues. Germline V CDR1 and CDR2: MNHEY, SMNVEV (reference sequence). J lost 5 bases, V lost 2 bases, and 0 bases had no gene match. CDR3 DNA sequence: TGTGCCAGCAGTTTAACTAGCGGGACCGGGGAGCTGTTTTTT. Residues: CASSLTSGTGELFF.

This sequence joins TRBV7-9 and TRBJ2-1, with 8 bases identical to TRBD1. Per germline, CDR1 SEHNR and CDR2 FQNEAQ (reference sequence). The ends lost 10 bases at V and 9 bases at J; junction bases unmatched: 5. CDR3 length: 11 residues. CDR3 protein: CATGQAAEQFF. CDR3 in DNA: TGTGCCACGGGACAGGCGGCTGAGCAGTTCTTC. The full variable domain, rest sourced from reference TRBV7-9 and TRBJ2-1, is DTGVSQNPRHKITKRGQNVTFRCDPISEHNRLYWYRQTLGQGPEFLTYFQNEAQLEKSRLLSDRFSAERPKGSFSTLEIQRTEQGDSAMYLCATGQAAEQFFGPGTRLTVL.

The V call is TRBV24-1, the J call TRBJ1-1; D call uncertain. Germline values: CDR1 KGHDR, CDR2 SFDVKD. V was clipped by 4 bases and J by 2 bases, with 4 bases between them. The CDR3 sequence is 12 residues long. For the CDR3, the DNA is TGTGCCACCAGTGACCCTAACACTGAAGCTTTCTTT. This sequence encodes CATSDPNTEAFF.

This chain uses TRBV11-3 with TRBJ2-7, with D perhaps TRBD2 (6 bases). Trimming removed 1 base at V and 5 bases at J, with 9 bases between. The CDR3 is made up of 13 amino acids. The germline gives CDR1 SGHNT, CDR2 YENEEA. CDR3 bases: TGTGCCAGCAGCTTAGGATGGGGGGACGAGCAGTACTTC. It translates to CASSLGWGDEQYF.

The chain's CDR3 is CAISTGLGNTEAFF. CDR3 DNA: TGTGCCATCAGTACTGGCCTAGGAAACACTGAAGCTTTCTTT. The chain carries TRBV10-3 and TRBJ1-1; D gene uncertain. Germline V CDR1 and CDR2: ENHRY, SYGVKD. CDR3 length: 14 amino acids. Trimming took off 5 bases at V and 2 bases at J, with 12 bases between the two ends.

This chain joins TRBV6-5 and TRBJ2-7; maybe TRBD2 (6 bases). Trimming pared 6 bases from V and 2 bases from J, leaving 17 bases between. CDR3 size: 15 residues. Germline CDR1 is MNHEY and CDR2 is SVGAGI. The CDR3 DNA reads TGTGCCAGCAGCGATCGGGCACTAGCCGCCTACGAGCAGTACTTC. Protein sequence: CASSDRALAAYEQYF.

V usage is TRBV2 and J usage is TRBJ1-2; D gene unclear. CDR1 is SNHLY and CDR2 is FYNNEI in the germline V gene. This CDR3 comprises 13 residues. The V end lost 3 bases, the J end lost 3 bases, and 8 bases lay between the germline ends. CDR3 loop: CASSDLRDYGYTF. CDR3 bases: TGTGCCAGCAGTGATTTGAGGGACTATGGCTACACCTTC.

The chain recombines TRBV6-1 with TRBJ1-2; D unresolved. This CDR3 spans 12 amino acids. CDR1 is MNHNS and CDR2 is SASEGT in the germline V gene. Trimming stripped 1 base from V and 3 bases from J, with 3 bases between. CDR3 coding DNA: TGTGCCAGCAGTGAAGTCGACTATGGCTACACCTTC. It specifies CASSEVDYGYTF.

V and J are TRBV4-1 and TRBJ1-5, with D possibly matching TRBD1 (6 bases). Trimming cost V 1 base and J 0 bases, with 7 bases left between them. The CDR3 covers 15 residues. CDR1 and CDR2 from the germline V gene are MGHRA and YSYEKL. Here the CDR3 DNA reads TGCGCCAGCAGCCAAGGACAGGATAGCAATCAGCCCCAGCATTTT. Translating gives CASSQGQDSNQPQHF.

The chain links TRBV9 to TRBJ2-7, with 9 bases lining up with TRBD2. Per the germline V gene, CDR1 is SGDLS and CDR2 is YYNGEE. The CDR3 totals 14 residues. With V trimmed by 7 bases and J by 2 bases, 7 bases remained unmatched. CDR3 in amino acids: CASSVGGGAYEQYF. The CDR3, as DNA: TGTGCCAGCTCCGTTGGCGGGGGGGCCTACGAGCAGTACTTC.

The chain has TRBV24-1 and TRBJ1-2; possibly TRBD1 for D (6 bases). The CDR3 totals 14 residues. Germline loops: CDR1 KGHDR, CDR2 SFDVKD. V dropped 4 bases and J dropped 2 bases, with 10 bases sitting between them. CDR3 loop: CATSDKTGNYGYTF. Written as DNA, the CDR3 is TGTGCCACCAGTGACAAGACAGGAAACTATGGCTACACCTTC.